This T cell receptor (beta chain) was observed in a study of cytomegalovirus exposure and HLA in healthy donors. Study-level findings and limits: Associated with cytomegalovirus, according to the listing, were 164 TCR beta chains. Whilst most TCR sequences proved rare, a subset of public TCRs occurred across many donors.

This clone was detected a few times. Its antigen is currently unknown. The PCR had 60 Vbeta and 13 Jbeta primers. Clones were read by immunoSEQ multiplex PCR, and TCRdb kept only the in-frame ones, dropping some. The sample carries roughly 170,000 clones, 70% to 90% recorded once. CDR3 length: 19 amino acids. CDR1 is SGHNT and CDR2 is YENEEA in the germline V gene. The J segment lost 1 base and the V segment lost 5 bases, leaving 10 bases of the junction unmatched. Specimen: PBMCs. The chain has TRBV11-3 and TRBJ2-3; TRBD2 matches 15 bases. This TCR was recovered from a woman aged 18-35 years in good health and CMV-seronegative. CDR3 DNA sequence: TGTGCCAGCAGCCCTCATCAGGGACTAGCGGGAGGAGGCACAGATACGCAGTATTTT. Amino acid sequence: CASSPHQGLAGGGTDTQYF.